Here is one TCR beta chain with its context. This clone has a single count. The antigen it recognizes is unknown. No much larger clone exists at a distance of one base, and base qualities are not known. The collaborating institutions used their own protocols to collect whole blood in K2EDTA tubes. For TCRbeta analysis, collaborators shipped samples in one of three forms: frozen whole blood, isolated PBMCs, or DNA extracted from either of those sample types. The CDR3 goes from the cysteine to the phenylalanine over 15 residues. Kept here is only the CDR3 DNA, which spans 45 bases and is read in frame from base 1. As encoded in the germline V gene (reference sequence), CDR1 is LGHDT while CDR2 is YNNKEL. V loses 4 bases at its end and J loses 2 bases; junction bases beyond the gene matches: 3. The data are from a study of blood T cell repertoires in COVID-19 (dated by TCRdb to about 2020). Some background on the complete study: The collaborator samples originated in the United States, Italy and Spain and spanned the acute and convalescent phases of COVID-19. The repertoires were released in a freely available public database meant as a resource for research on the immune response to SARS-CoV-2. Sample metadata almost always included a de-identified subject ID, COVID-19 status, age in years and sex. Where available, HLA class I and class II types were taken from metadata supplied by the sample provider and were not determined by assay-based typing. Deeply sampled blood TCRbeta repertoires from subjects exposed to, actively infected with, or recovered from COVID-19 were included in the dataset. The material from the prospective study consisted of cDNA or gDNA derived from T cells, B-cell-depleted T cells, or PBMCs. The samples were drawn from two sources: the first 160 participants of the ongoing ImmuneRACE study, and 1,254 subjects contributed by 6 global collaborators.

The investigation overall reported the following: The amount of clinical and demographic metadata varied by source and participant and was provided uncurated.

TCRbeta CDR3 regions were amplified from genomic DNA by means of the immunoSEQ Assay, a bias-controlled multiplex PCR. The published analysis was carried out like this. Nucleated cell counts per sample were estimated from amplification of reference gene primers within the assay. To quantify the absolute abundance of each unique TCRbeta CDR3 rearrangement, sequence reads were collapsed and filtered. For each sample, productive Simpson clonality was calculated by taking the square root of Simpson's diversity index across productive rearrangements. The clones in this table, taken by TCRdb from immuneACCESS, are in-frame only. Not every clone is retained; where verified, under half of the shortfall comes from an unresolved V gene, and the cause of the rest is unknown. V and J calls and clone size are those listed in that table; D and trimming were worked out from the DNA. In all, the sample holds 300,000 to 450,000 clones, and approximately 77% of those were seen once. Jointly, the top ten make up around 1% of the sample.

The sequenced material came from peripheral blood. This receptor was taken from a human donor with acute or convalescent COVID-19. The donor label of this sample is uncertain. The chain is made from TRBV3-1 (or the pseudogene TRBV3-2) and TRBJ1-3; TRBD1 agrees with 9 junctional bases. The sequenced DNA is TGTGCCAGCAGCCCACAGGGGGCGACTGGAAACACCATATATTTT. Translated, this is CASSPQGATGNTIYF.